Detailed here is one TCR beta chain. Its antigen is unknown. This entry comes from a study of beta chain features in type 1 diabetes. Overall study context: Sorted cells examined across all samples numbered 85 million to 130 million. Overall study results and limits: Patients with Type 1 diabetes showed moderately but significantly shorter TCRB CDR3s in all four CD4+ subsets. Fewer junction insertions and more nucleotide deletions appeared in type 1 diabetes patients. Patients showed naive, central memory and Treg TCRB repertoires that appeared more similar than those of healthy donors.

Since all of the isolated RNA was reverse transcribed, expressed TCRB transcripts were what got sequenced. Sequencing used immunoSEQ multiplex PCR; TCRdb keeps in-frame clones, though not all of them. The profile shows about 150,000 clones, 9% to 12% of them singletons. Germline values: CDR1 SNHLY, CDR2 FYNNEI. The CDR3 extends over 16 amino acids. Trimming stripped 8 bases from V and 6 bases from J, with 24 bases between. This clonotype was sampled from a man aged 25-45 years with type 1 diabetes. Sequences were obtained from central memory CD4+ T cells from blood. This chain links TRBV2 with TRBJ2-3, with D unresolved. The CDR3 coding sequence is TGTGCCAGCCAAATTGGAACGTCCGAAGTGCGGGATACGCAGTATTTT. Translation: CASQIGTSEVRDTQYF.